This T cell receptor beta chain was documented in a study of sequential checkpoint blockade in melanoma. The CDR3 runs to 14 residues. V was clipped by 9 bases and J by 2 bases, with 14 bases between them. CDR1 and CDR2 (germline): LNHDA, SQIVND (reference sequence). Sequencing was performed with immunoSEQ multiplex PCR; in TCRdb, only in-frame clones are kept and a portion is missing. The table records 5,500 or so clones, roughly 50% of them present only once. Indicated treatment: randomized to nivolumab then ipilimumab (arm A) or the reverse (arm B). The chain joins TRBV19 to TRBJ1-5, with D possibly TRBD1 on 6 matching bases. The receptor's source is a human patient with melanoma. Some clones in this sample may be carry-over from other donors' samples. The sequences come from CD8+ T cells sorted from blood (inferred from file names), collected from a patient given nivolumab and ipilimumab in sequence. The DNA for the CDR3 is TGTGCCAGCAAACCGGGGACACGCAATCAGCCCCAGCATTTT. Translating gives CASKPGTRNQPQHF.